A single sample gave rise to the 10 T cell receptor beta chains below, sequenced in a study of radiotherapy plus CTLA-4 blockade in lung cancer. Some clones are missing from TCRdb's copy, which holds only in-frame ones; the method was immunoSEQ multiplex PCR. The data show about 70,000 clones, roughly 78% seen once. Sequenced here: peripheral blood, sampled from a patient treated with radiotherapy plus ipilimumab. The receptors come from a human donor with non-small cell lung cancer who had a complete response to radiotherapy plus ipilimumab.

The gene calls are TRBV4-3 and TRBJ2-1, with unresolved D. Germline CDR1 is LGHNA and CDR2 is YSLEER. V lost 5 bases and J lost 10, with 9 bases in between. The CDR3 is 11 amino acids. CDR3 coding DNA: TGCGCCAGCAGCTTGGGTTGGGAGCAGTTCTTC. Protein sequence: CASSLGWEQFF.

The genes are TRBV7-2 and TRBJ2-3, with 9 bases identical to TRBD2. Unmatched junction bases numbered 6, after V lost 5 bases and J lost 0 bases. Germline V gives CDR1 SGHTA, CDR2 FQGNSA. The CDR3 loop spans 16 amino acids. The DNA of the CDR3 is TGTGCCAGCAGCCCCTTTACTAGCGGGAGCACAGATACGCAGTATTTT. Amino acid sequence: CASSPFTSGSTDTQYF.

This chain uses TRBV4-1 with TRBJ2-3; TRBD2 aligns across 8 bases. CDR1 and CDR2 (germline): MGHRA, YSYEKL. This CDR3 spans 16 amino acids. The J segment lost 4 bases and the V segment lost 0 bases, leaving 6 bases of the junction unmatched. The CDR3: CASSQELAVGPDTQYF. The CDR3 DNA reads as TGCGCCAGCAGCCAAGAACTAGCGGTAGGACCAGATACGCAGTATTTT.

This clone was picked up one time. This chain uses TRBV7-9 with TRBJ2-5; unclear D gene. The CDR3 is 14 residues long. V lost 4 bases and J 2 bases, leaving 11 bases between the germline ends. Germline values: CDR1 SEHNR, CDR2 FQNEAQ (reference sequence). CDR3 coding DNA: TGTGCCAGCAGCTGGGTTGGGCGGCAAGAGACCCAGTACTTC. Its protein product is CASSWVGRQETQYF.

This chain uses TRBV30 with TRBJ1-5; no firm D call. V lost 0 bases to trimming and J lost 3 bases, with 6 bases between them. Germline V gene data show CDR1 as GTSNPN and CDR2 as SVGIG (reference sequence). The CDR3 has 13 amino acids. CDR3 DNA: TGTGCCTGGAGTGTTGTGCCCAATCAGCCCCAGCATTTT. It is translated as CAWSVVPNQPQHF.

The chain links TRBV6-5 to TRBJ2-7; D is undetermined. The CDR3 loop spans 14 amino acids. Germline CDR1 reads MNHEY; CDR2 reads SVGAGI. Trimming cost V 7 bases and J 3 bases, with 16 bases left between them. CDR3 DNA sequence: TGTGCCAGCAATCCAAGCATAGACCGCTACGAGCAGTACTTC. Its translation is CASNPSIDRYEQYF.

This clone was observed a few times. The chain couples TRBV7-9 to TRBJ2-1; 12 positions match TRBD2. Germline CDR1 is SEHNR and CDR2 is FQNEAQ (reference sequence). J was trimmed by 14 bases and V by 1 base; bases with no gene match: 6. The CDR3 is made up of 14 amino acids. The CDR3 DNA follows: TGTGCCAGCAGCTTAGTTACTAGCGGGGGGCTTGAGTTCTTC. Translating it yields CASSLVTSGGLEFF.

The J gene is TRBJ1-5, the V gene TRBV7-9; 9 bases are a match to TRBD1. The CDR3 sequence is 16 residues long. Germline CDR1 SEHNR, CDR2 FQNEAQ (reference sequence). J gave up 6 bases and V 5 bases, and 11 bases lay outside the gene matches. The CDR3, as DNA: TGTGCCAGCAGCGTGGGGTCCGGGACAGGGTTTCAGCCCCAGCATTTT. Amino acids: CASSVGSGTGFQPQHF.

The gene calls are TRBV11-3 and TRBJ2-1; D unresolved. The length of the CDR3 is 15 residues. Germline V gene data show CDR1 as SGHNT and CDR2 as YENEEA. Trimming stripped 1 base from V and 3 bases from J, with 10 bases between. The DNA for the CDR3 is TGTGCCAGCAGCTTAGGAGGTGGCGTCTACAATGAGCAGTTCTTC. Translation gives CASSLGGGVYNEQFF.

The genes are TRBV5-1 and TRBJ1-4; TRBD1 matches at 8 bases. Trimming removed 3 bases from V and 10 bases from J; junction bases left unmatched: 11. CDR3 length equals 15 residues. CDR1 and CDR2 from the germline V gene are SGHRS and YFSETQ. The CDR3 protein is CASSSPDRGGGKLFF. CDR3 bases: TGCGCCAGCAGCTCACCCGACAGGGGAGGGGGAAAACTGTTTTTT.